Presented here are 5 T cell receptor beta chains from one specimen sequenced in a study of control samples from healthy donors and cancer patients. Profiled with immunoSEQ multiplex PCR; TCRdb holds only in-frame clones, not every one. Here the sample spans 50,000 to 75,000 clones, roughly 90% being singletons. Sequenced input: PBMCs. The receptor set was obtained from a man aged 55 to 70 with colorectal cancer.

The rearrangement uses TRBV6-5 and TRBJ2-7, with 10 bases identical to TRBD1. V dropped 9 bases and J dropped 3; count of bases not matched to a gene: 11. This CDR3 is 15 amino acids long. The germline V gene has CDR1 MNHEY and CDR2 SVGAGI. The CDR3 DNA follows: TGTGCCAGTTTCCCAGGGAGGACAGGGGGCTACGAGCAGTACTTC. It is translated as CASFPGRTGGYEQYF.

The chain uses TRBV5-6 and TRBJ2-7, with 11 nucleotides matching TRBD1. V trimming: 2 bases; J trimming: 1 base; junction bases outside the gene matches: 2. The CDR3 covers 15 residues. Germline CDR1 SGHDT, CDR2 YYEEEE. DNA of the CDR3: TGTGCCAGCAGCTTCTGGGACAGGGGGTCCTACGAGCAGTACTTC. This encodes CASSFWDRGSYEQYF. The whole variable domain, filled in from reference TRBV5-6 and TRBJ2-7, reads DAGVTQSPTHLIKTRGQQVTLRCSPKSGHDTVSWYQQALGQGPQFIFQYYEEEERQRGNFPDRFSGHQFPNYSSELNVNALLLGDSALYLCASSFWDRGSYEQYFGPGTRLTVT.

As for this clone: At one end the junction does not follow the germline gene, possibly because of a read error. The chain carries TRBV2 and TRBJ2-7, with D perhaps being TRBD1 or TRBD2 (7 bases each). Germline-derived CDR1 and CDR2 are SNHLY and FYNNEI. The CDR3 is made up of 13 amino acids. Here the CDR3 DNA reads TGTGCCAGCAGTGATCAAACAGGGGAGGGACGTTCCTTC. It codes for CASSDQTGEGRSF.

The rearrangement links TRBV10-2 to TRBJ2-3, with D uncertain. CDR1 and CDR2 (germline): WSHSY, SAAADI. The CDR3 is 11 amino acids. The V and J ends lost 3 bases and 7 bases respectively, with 5 bases between them. This CDR3 is CASSDENTQYF. Written as DNA, the CDR3 is TGCGCCAGCAGTGATGAGAATACGCAGTATTTT.

This clone showed up just once. The chain is built from TRBV4-1 and TRBJ2-1; 8 nucleotides align to TRBD2. The CDR3 is 15 amino acids. J lost 10 bases, V lost 5 bases, and 13 bases had no gene match. Looked up from germline, CDR1 is MGHRA and CDR2 is YSYEKL. CDR3 amino acids: CASSYPAGAPGEQFF. CDR3 DNA: TGCGCCAGCAGCTACCCAGCGGGGGCCCCCGGGGAGCAGTTCTTC.